One and the same sample provided the 29 T cell receptor beta chains below, sequenced in a study of T-cell memory formation after mild COVID-19. TCRdb reprocessed the 5' RACE reads with MiXCR, giving one entry per CDR3 protein. The table records 380,000 or so distinct CDR3 sequences, roughly 14% of them present only once. Sequences were obtained from PBMCs or a T cell subset sorted from them (not recorded which). These receptors originate from a man aged 18 to 35 who had mild COVID-19 (a few samples of this study predate the infection). Cell type and time point are not known.

The chain links TRBV20-1 to TRBJ1-1, with D perhaps matching TRBD1 (6 bases). Germline assignment: CDR1 DFQATT and CDR2 SNEGSKA (reference sequence). This CDR3 region has 14 residues. Trimming pared 2 bases from V and 0 bases from J, leaving 10 bases between. This CDR3 is CSARRQDVNTEAFF. The CDR3 nucleotides read TGCAGTGCTAGAAGACAGGACGTGAACACTGAAGCTTTCTTT.

This clonotype was seen a few times. The rearrangement joins TRBV7-2 to TRBJ2-1; tentative D call: TRBD2 (6 bases). Germline CDR1 SGHTA, CDR2 FQGNSA. V was clipped by 4 bases and J by 4 bases, with 11 bases between them. The CDR3 has 14 residues. CDR3 nucleotides: TGTGCCAGCAGCTCGTTAGCGGCATACAATGAGCAGTTCTTC. Translated: CASSSLAAYNEQFF.

This clonotype was picked up a small number of times. This chain connects TRBV6-6 to TRBJ1-2; maybe TRBD1 (6 bases). Germline CDR1 reads MNHNY; CDR2 reads SVGAGI (reference sequence). There are 17 residues in the CDR3. V lost 0 bases to trimming and J lost 0 bases, with 14 bases between them. This CDR3 is CASSYSNRGGTNYGYTF. DNA of the CDR3: TGTGCCAGCAGTTACTCGAATAGAGGGGGAACTAACTATGGCTACACCTTC.

This clonotype turned up a few times. The V gene is TRBV12-3 or TRBV12-4, the J gene TRBJ1-1, with 10 bases matching TRBD1. The length of the CDR3 is 15 residues. Trimming at V came to 3 bases and at J to 3 bases, leaving 4 bases not matched to a gene. The CDR3 nucleotides read TGTGCCAGCAGTTTGACAGGGGGCGGGTACACTGAAGCTTTCTTT. It specifies CASSLTGGGYTEAFF.

This clonotype was found a few times. The rearrangement uses TRBV7-9 and TRBJ1-2; D is unclear. Germline values: CDR1 SEHNR, CDR2 FQNEAQ (reference sequence). V shed 5 bases and J shed 4 bases, with 8 bases lying between them. The CDR3 extends over 12 amino acids. This CDR3 reads CASSPLTYGYTF. CDR3 DNA sequence: TGTGCCAGCAGCCCTTTGACCTATGGCTACACCTTC.

This rearrangement joins TRBV6-2 or TRBV6-3 to TRBJ1-2; D possibly corresponds to TRBD1 (5 bases). Deletions cut 2 bases from V and 8 bases from J, with 12 bases between. This CDR3 is built from 13 residues. Germline CDR1 is MNHEY and CDR2 is SVGEGT. The CDR3 spells CASSYVGLGGYTF. The CDR3 DNA reads TGTGCCAGCAGTTACGTGGGGCTCGGCGGCTACACCTTC.

The V call is TRBV7-9, the J call TRBJ2-2, with a weak D call TRBD1 (5 bases). In germline, CDR1 is SEHNR, CDR2 FQNEAQ (reference sequence). The CDR3 runs 13 residues. Trimming left V 8 bases short and J 0 bases short, with 7 bases between. In DNA form, the CDR3 reads TGTGCCAGCCTGACAGCGAACACCGGGGAGCTGTTTTTT. The encoded protein is CASLTANTGELFF.

The chain employs TRBV7-9 and TRBJ2-2; maybe TRBD2 (6 bases). Germline assignment: CDR1 SEHNR and CDR2 FQNEAQ (reference sequence). Trimming took off 6 bases at V and 0 bases at J, with 11 bases between the two ends. The CDR3 sequence is 15 residues long. CDR3 sequence reads: CASRAGPANTGELFF. The CDR3 bases are TGTGCCAGCAGGGCGGGGCCCGCGAACACCGGGGAGCTGTTTTTT.

The chain couples TRBV15 to TRBJ2-3; tentatively, D is TRBD1 or TRBD2 (7 bases each). This CDR3 is built from 15 residues. The germline V gene has CDR1 LNHNV and CDR2 YYDKDF (reference sequence). V was pared by 0 bases and J by 6 bases, with 13 bases between. This chain's CDR3 is CATSRETGGQDTQYF. DNA for the CDR3: TGTGCCACCAGCAGAGAAACGGGGGGACAGGATACGCAGTATTTT.

V and J are TRBV5-1 and TRBJ2-5, with 9 bases identical to TRBD2. The CDR3 is made up of 15 amino acids. V shed 3 bases, J shed 4 bases, and the junction held 7 bases outside the gene matches. Germline lookup yields CDR1 SGHRS and CDR2 YFSETQ. The CDR3 loop is CASSSTSGSRETQYF. For the CDR3, the DNA is TGCGCCAGCAGCTCTACTAGCGGGTCTCGAGAGACCCAGTACTTC.

This chain links TRBV7-9 with TRBJ1-2, with TRBD1 as a possible D gene (6 bases). The CDR3 has 16 residues. V was trimmed by 5 bases and J by 1 base, leaving 17 bases between them. CDR1 is SEHNR and CDR2 is FQNEAQ in the germline V gene (reference sequence). DNA for the CDR3: TGTGCCAGCAGCCGCCGACTGACAGGACTTAACTATGGCTACACCTTC. Amino acids: CASSRRLTGLNYGYTF.

This clonotype was detected only a few times. This rearrangement joins TRBV2 to TRBJ2-5; tentative D call: TRBD1 (5 bases). Per the germline V gene, CDR1 is SNHLY and CDR2 is FYNNEI. The CDR3 consists of 14 residues. V was pared by 3 bases and J by 7 bases, with 15 bases between. The CDR3, as DNA: TGTGCCAGCAGTGAGGGGCAGGTTGGAAGGACCCAGTACTTC. Its protein product is CASSEGQVGRTQYF.

In DNA, the CDR3 is TGTGCCAGCAGTTTGGGACAGGGGCGGGATTCACCCCTCCACTTT. Translated: CASSLGQGRDSPLHF. The chain links TRBV12-3 or TRBV12-4 to TRBJ1-6; 10 bases agree with TRBD1. CDR3 length: 15 residues. V was pared by 3 bases and J by 8 bases, with 4 bases of the junction left unmatched.

The V call is TRBV4-3, the J call TRBJ2-2; D may be TRBD1 or TRBD2 (5 bases each). CDR1 and CDR2 (germline): LGHNA, YSLEER. This CDR3 spans 16 amino acids. V shed 0 bases and J shed 4 bases, with 12 bases lying between them. CDR3 DNA: TGCGCCAGCAGCCAAGATCCAGGGACGGGCACCGGGGAGCTGTTTTTT. Protein: CASSQDPGTGTGELFF.

V and J are TRBV12-3 or TRBV12-4 and TRBJ2-5; D may correspond to TRBD1 or TRBD2 (5 bases each). The CDR3 sequence is 13 residues long. V was shortened by 4 bases and J by 7 bases, with 13 bases between the two germline ends. The CDR3 nucleotides are TGTGCCAGCAGTTGGGGGAGTGGGAGGACCCAGTACTTC. Translation: CASSWGSGRTQYF.

This chain uses TRBV5-6 with TRBJ2-1; D not certain. CDR1 is SGHDT and CDR2 is YYEEEE in the germline V gene. The CDR3 consists of 13 residues. The V end was cut by 4 bases, the J end by 6 bases, with 11 bases between. The CDR3 sequence: CASSLWSVNEQFF. The DNA for the CDR3 is TGTGCCAGCAGCCTCTGGTCGGTCAATGAGCAGTTCTTC.

In this sample, this clonotype turned up a few times. CDR3 nucleotides: TGTGCCAGCAGTCTCGGGGGGAGTTACACCTTC. Its protein product is CASSLGGSYTF. J is TRBJ1-2 and V is TRBV12-3 or TRBV12-4; D is possibly TRBD1 (5 bases). This CDR3 is built from 11 residues. V lost 5 bases, J lost 11 bases, and 12 bases lay in between.

This clonotype has more than one count but fewer than ten. The chain joins TRBV6-5 to TRBJ1-1; 8 bases fit TRBD1. Germline V gene sequence: CDR1 MNHEY, CDR2 SVGAGI. The CDR3 runs to 15 residues. V dropped 0 bases and J dropped 1; count of bases not matched to a gene: 1. CDR3 DNA sequence: TGTGCCAGCAGTTACTCGGGGACAGGGAACACTGAAGCTTTCTTT. It specifies CASSYSGTGNTEAFF.

The chain has TRBV10-3 and TRBJ2-5, with TRBD2 matching over 7 bases. The CDR3 covers 11 residues. Germline V lookup: CDR1 ENHRY, CDR2 SYGVKD. V lost 10 bases, J lost 6 bases, and 5 bases stayed unmatched. The CDR3 here is CATRDYKTQYF. Written as DNA, the CDR3 is TGTGCCACCCGGGACTATAAGACCCAGTACTTC.

The chain carries TRBV28 and TRBJ2-7; 7 bases agree with TRBD1. Trimming took 8 bases from V and 4 from J; bases not matched to a gene: 11. The germline V gene encodes CDR1 MDHEN and CDR2 SYDVKM. The CDR3 is made up of 14 amino acids. CDR3: CASAPGQSRYEQYV. For the CDR3, the DNA is TGTGCCAGCGCCCCGGGACAGTCGAGATACGAGCAGTACGTC.

This chain joins TRBV24-1 and TRBJ2-2; tentatively, D is TRBD1 (6 bases). CDR3 length equals 15 residues. V was clipped by 5 bases and J by 7 bases, with 16 bases between them. Germline V gives CDR1 KGHDR, CDR2 SFDVKD. The CDR3 nucleotides read TGTGCCACCAGTGTAATCGACAGGCGGATCGGGGAGCTGTTTTTT. Its protein product is CATSVIDRRIGELFF.

CDR3: CAWASASNEQFF. The CDR3 region has the DNA TGTGCCTGGGCTAGCGCCTCCAATGAGCAGTTCTTC. The chain couples TRBV30 to TRBJ2-1; possibly TRBD2 for D (6 bases). This CDR3 contains 12 residues. Germline CDR1 is GTSNPN and CDR2 is SVGIG (reference sequence). V was clipped by 5 bases and J by 6 bases, with 11 bases between them.

This clonotype was picked up a small number of times. The rearrangement uses TRBV6-5 and TRBJ2-3, with D uncertain. The CDR3 contains 15 residues. Trimming pared 2 bases from V and 1 base from J, leaving 10 bases between. Per germline, CDR1 MNHEY and CDR2 SVGAGI. CDR3 sequence (DNA): TGTGCCAGCAGTTACAGGGATTCGGGCACAGATACGCAGTATTTT. It yields the protein CASSYRDSGTDTQYF.

The CDR3 DNA sequence: TGTGCCAGCACCGGGGCTGGGACAGTACGTTACGAGCAGTACTTC. It specifies CASTGAGTVRYEQYF. The chain couples TRBV12-3 or TRBV12-4 to TRBJ2-7, with TRBD1 identical over 7 bases. Trimming removed 7 bases from V and 4 bases from J; junction bases left unmatched: 13. The CDR3 is 15 amino acids.

This clonotype occurred many times. DNA for the CDR3: TGTGCCACCAGTGATTTGCAAGTTCAGCCCTACGAGCAGTACGTC. Translated: CATSDLQVQPYEQYV. The chain employs TRBV24-1 and TRBJ2-7; D ambiguous. V lost 0 bases and J lost 2, with 10 bases in between. Germline CDR1 reads KGHDR; CDR2 reads SFDVKD. CDR3 length: 15 residues.

This clonotype was counted between two and nine times. This chain links TRBV7-8 with TRBJ1-2, with D tentatively TRBD1 (5 bases). V was shortened by 2 bases and J by 5 bases, with 18 bases between the two germline ends. This CDR3 is built from 16 residues. Germline V CDR1 and CDR2: SGHVS, FQNEAQ. CDR3 sequence (DNA): TGTGCCAGCAGCTTACCCTACCAGGGCTTGGGTTATGGCTACACCTTC. It specifies CASSLPYQGLGYGYTF.

The V call is TRBV7-9, the J call TRBJ2-1; TRBD2 agrees at 7 bases. J was trimmed by 7 bases and V by 1 base; bases with no gene match: 7. The CDR3 extends over 15 amino acids. Per germline, CDR1 SEHNR and CDR2 FQNEAQ (reference sequence). The CDR3 spells CASSLGGLGGNEQFF. For the CDR3, the DNA is TGTGCCAGCAGCTTAGGAGGACTGGGGGGGAATGAGCAGTTCTTC.

This clonotype was observed many times. This rearrangement joins TRBV6-1 to TRBJ2-5; 13 positions match TRBD2. The V and J ends lost 6 bases and 4 bases, in that order; junction bases with no gene match: 8. CDR3 length equals 16 residues. Germline CDR1 MNHNS, CDR2 SASEGT. The CDR3 sequence is CASRRTSGGLGETQYF. The DNA of the CDR3 is TGTGCCAGCAGACGGACTAGCGGGGGTCTTGGAGAGACCCAGTACTTC.

The rearrangement joins TRBV20-1 to TRBJ1-2, with TRBD1 as a possible D gene (5 bases). V was cut by 3 bases and J by 5 bases, with 10 bases left in between. The CDR3 runs 12 residues. Germline V gene sequence: CDR1 DFQATT, CDR2 SNEGSKA (reference sequence). In DNA, the CDR3 is TGCAGTGCTAGTGAGACAGTGTATGGCTACACCTTC. Encoded protein: CSASETVYGYTF.